This note documents a single TCR beta chain sequence. This entry comes from a study of cytomegalovirus exposure and HLA in healthy donors. In the PCR, 60 Vbeta and 13 Jbeta primers were used. Sequenced by immunoSEQ multiplex PCR; TCRdb stores in-frame clones only, minus some. This repertoire comprises 100,000 to 150,000 clones; its ten largest clones make up over 1.5%. Germline CDR1 is MDHEN and CDR2 is SYDVKM. This CDR3 is 16 amino acids long. The V gene end was trimmed by 6 bases and the J gene end by 5 bases; junction bases not matched to a gene: 6. The rearrangement links TRBV28 to TRBJ2-3; TRBD2 aligns across 15 bases. The sample taken for sequencing was PBMCs. The TCR sequence derives from a woman aged 40 to 50 in good health and CMV-seropositive. The CDR3 region has the DNA TGTGCCAGCAGCAGGACTAGCGGGAGGGCCGTAGATACGCAGTATTTT. Translated: CASSRTSGRAVDTQYF.